This TCR beta chain was found in a study of cytomegalovirus exposure and HLA in healthy donors. Whole-study context: Among the 350 to 400 donors who were genotyped, roughly 76% fell in the genetic ancestry cluster that is associated with self-reported Caucasian donors. General study results and limits: About 90% or about 30% of the time was how often most TCR beta V segments were productive, according to an earlier analysis.

This clone was detected only once. As yet, its antigen is unknown. Researchers ran the PCR with 60 Vbeta and 13 Jbeta primers. Clones were read by immunoSEQ multiplex PCR, and TCRdb kept only the in-frame ones, dropping some. The data contain approximately 92,000 clones, about 86% of them singletons. This TCR derives from a woman in her 70s in good health and CMV-seropositive. What was sequenced was PBMCs.

CDR3 loop: CASSSPTRGFYGYTF. The CDR3 nucleotides read TGTGCCAGCAGTTCACCAACGAGGGGGTTCTATGGCTACACCTTC. V gene TRBV27 combines with J gene TRBJ1-2; D might be TRBD1 (6 bases). This CDR3 spans 15 amino acids. CDR1 and CDR2 (germline): MNHEY, SMNVEV (reference sequence). Trimming took off 4 bases at V and 4 bases at J, with 16 bases between the two ends.